A single sample is the source of the 19 T cell receptor beta chains below, sequenced in a study of OX40 agonist ivuxolimab in advanced cancers. Sequenced by immunoSEQ multiplex PCR; TCRdb stores in-frame clones only, minus some. The data show about 55,000 clones, around 80% seen once. The sample was CD4+ or CD8+ T cells sorted from blood, taken in a trial of the OX40 agonist ivuxolimab. Every receptor here comes from an adult with an advanced solid tumor such as melanoma, head and neck, liver or kidney cancer.

The chain combines TRBV2 with TRBJ1-6, with D unresolved. The CDR3 is made up of 15 amino acids. Germline assignment: CDR1 SNHLY and CDR2 FYNNEI. The V end lost 3 bases, the J end lost 9 bases, and 15 bases lay between the germline ends. Here the CDR3 reads CASSETTLAGSPLHF. The CDR3 nucleotides read TGTGCCAGCAGTGAGACGACTCTAGCTGGTTCACCCCTCCACTTT.

The chain combines TRBV2 with TRBJ1-1; D unclear. Germline V lookup: CDR1 SNHLY, CDR2 FYNNEI. V lost 6 bases to trimming and J lost 0 bases, with 14 bases between them. The CDR3 extends over 15 amino acids. CDR3 region: CASRLTELMNTEAFF. The CDR3 bases are TGTGCCAGCAGACTGACTGAGCTTATGAACACTGAAGCTTTCTTT. Full variable domain (missing parts from reference TRBV2 and TRBJ1-1): EPEVTQTPSHQVTQMGQEVILRCVPISNHLYFYWYRQILGQKVEFLVSFYNNEISEKSEIFDDQFSVERPDGSNFTLKIRSTKLEDSAMYFCASRLTELMNTEAFFGQGTRLTVV.

The chain uses TRBV7-9 and TRBJ2-7; 10 bases match TRBD1. J lost 5 bases, V lost 5 bases, and 12 bases had no gene match. Germline-derived CDR1 and CDR2 are SEHNR and FQNEAQ (reference sequence). This CDR3 is built from 16 residues. CDR3: CASSLGGPGQGNEQYF. CDR3 in DNA: TGTGCCAGCAGCCTAGGGGGACCGGGACAGGGGAACGAGCAGTACTTC. The full variable domain, in which reference TRBV7-9 and TRBJ2-7 provide the parts outside the CDR3, is DTGVSQNPRHKITKRGQNVTFRCDPISEHNRLYWYRQTLGQGPEFLTYFQNEAQLEKSRLLSDRFSAERPKGSFSTLEIQRTEQGDSAMYLCASSLGGPGQGNEQYFGPGTRLTVT.

In the case of this clone: One base away lies a much larger clone, so this may be a sequencing read error. The chain links TRBV14 to TRBJ2-7; D unresolved. Germline-derived CDR1 and CDR2 are SGHDN and FVKESK. This CDR3 region has 11 residues. The V end lost 2 bases, the J end lost 3 bases, and 2 bases lay between the germline ends. In DNA form, the CDR3 reads TGTGCCAGCAGCCAATTCTACGAGCAGTACTTC. Protein product: CASSQFYEQYF.

This clone was seen a single time. This chain joins TRBV11-2 and TRBJ2-5; no definite D call. There are 13 residues in the CDR3. Trimming took 1 base from V and 0 from J, leaving 3 bases between them. Germline V gene lookup returns CDR1 SGHAT and CDR2 FQNNGV. The CDR3 reads CASSLGYQETQYF. DNA of the CDR3: TGTGCCAGCAGCTTAGGTTACCAAGAGACCCAGTACTTC. The full variable domain, its missing parts supplied by reference TRBV11-2 and TRBJ2-5, is EAGVAQSPRYKIIEKRQSVAFWCNPISGHATLYWYQQILGQGPKLLIQFQNNGVVDDSQLPKDRFSAERLKGVDSTLKIQPAKLEDSAVYLCASSLGYQETQYFGPGTRLLVL.

V gene TRBV18 combines with J gene TRBJ1-3; D is possibly TRBD1 (5 bases). The CDR3 totals 15 residues. V lost 0 bases and J lost 4, with 10 bases in between. The V gene's germline CDR1 is KGHSH and CDR2 LQKENI. CDR3 sequence: CASSPPGGRGNTIYF. The CDR3 DNA follows: TGTGCCAGCTCACCACCGGGGGGTAGAGGAAACACCATATATTTT.

The chain joins TRBV5-1 to TRBJ2-1; TRBD2 agrees at 10 bases. Germline V gene lookup returns CDR1 SGHRS and CDR2 YFSETQ. The CDR3 is 15 amino acids. Unmatched junction bases numbered 4, after V lost 0 bases and J lost 7 bases. CDR3: CASSLDASGGNEQFF. The CDR3 region has the DNA TGCGCCAGCAGCTTGGATGCTAGCGGGGGAAATGAGCAGTTCTTC.

The DNA for the CDR3 is TGTGCCAGCAGTTTTACGGACGTGGGGGGCTACACCTTC. Residues: CASSFTDVGGYTF. V gene TRBV28 combines with J gene TRBJ1-2; D remains ambiguous. This CDR3 region has 13 residues. Per the germline V gene, CDR1 is MDHEN and CDR2 is SYDVKM. Trimming left V 3 bases short and J 8 bases short, with 13 bases between.

This chain links TRBV27 with TRBJ2-1, with 8 bases that match TRBD2. The germline CDR1 and CDR2 sequences are MNHEY and SMNVEV (reference sequence). Germline trimming cut 6 bases from V and 3 bases from J; bases unmatched to any gene: 7. The CDR3 is 15 residues long. The CDR3 nucleotides are TGTGCCAGCAGGCCTATAGCGGGAAACTACAATGAGCAGTTCTTC. Amino acid sequence: CASRPIAGNYNEQFF.

The genes are TRBV5-1 and TRBJ2-7; tentatively, D is TRBD2 (6 bases). The CDR3 extends over 14 amino acids. Trimming removed 0 bases from V and 0 bases from J, with 7 bases in between. Germline CDR1 reads SGHRS; CDR2 reads YFSETQ. The CDR3 DNA follows: TGCGCCAGCAGCTTGGTCGGGGGCTCCTACGAGCAGTACTTC. It specifies CASSLVGGSYEQYF. The full variable domain, its missing parts supplied by reference TRBV5-1 and TRBJ2-7, is KAGVTQTPRYLIKTRGQQVTLSCSPISGHRSVSWYQQTPGQGLQFLFEYFSETQRNKGNFPGRFSGRQFSNSRSEMNVSTLELGDSALYLCASSLVGGSYEQYFGPGTRLTVT.

The chain joins TRBV15 to TRBJ2-2, with D unresolved. V was clipped by 0 bases and J by 6 bases, with 14 bases between them. CDR1 is LNHNV and CDR2 is YYDKDF in the germline V gene (reference sequence). The CDR3 is 16 amino acids. The CDR3 nucleotides are TGTGCCACCAGCAGAGATCGAGGTCTTTGGGCCGGGGAGCTGTTTTTT. It translates to CATSRDRGLWAGELFF. Based on the CDR3 plus reference TRBV15 and TRBJ2-2, the full variable domain is DAMVIQNPRYQVTQFGKPVTLSCSQTLNHNVMYWYQQKSSQAPKLLFHYYDKDFNNEADTPDNFQSRRPNTSFCFLDIRSPGLGDTAMYLCATSRDRGLWAGELFFGEGSRLTVL.

V usage is TRBV9 and J usage is TRBJ2-3; 12 positions agree with TRBD2. Losses at the gene ends were 1 base for V and 5 bases for J; bases not matched to a gene: 5. The germline CDR1 and CDR2 sequences are SGDLS and YYNGEE. This CDR3 comprises 16 residues. The CDR3 sequence: CASSVLAGGPVDTQYF. In DNA, the CDR3 is TGTGCCAGCAGCGTACTAGCGGGAGGGCCCGTAGATACGCAGTATTTT. Based on the CDR3 plus reference TRBV9 and TRBJ2-3, the full variable domain is DSGVTQTPKHLITATGQRVTLRCSPRSGDLSVYWYQQSLDQGLQFLIQYYNGEERAKGNILERFSAQQFPDLHSELNLSSLELGDSALYFCASSVLAGGPVDTQYFGPGTRLTVL.

This chain connects TRBV30 to TRBJ2-2; D uncertain. CDR3 length equals 13 residues. Germline V gives CDR1 GTSNPN, CDR2 SVGIG (reference sequence). Trimming stripped 2 bases from V and 8 bases from J, with 12 bases between. CDR3 loop: CAWSKVNRGELFF. The CDR3 DNA reads TGTGCCTGGAGTAAGGTCAACCGGGGGGAGCTGTTTTTT.

This sequence joins TRBV30 and TRBJ2-4; D is unresolved. Germline V gene lookup returns CDR1 GTSNPN and CDR2 SVGIG (reference sequence). CDR3 length equals 14 residues. The V end lost 6 bases, the J end lost 1 base, and 13 bases lay between the germline ends. For the CDR3, the DNA is TGTGCCTGCAGTCTGAGCAGGGCCAAAAACATTCAGTACTTC. It specifies CACSLSRAKNIQYF.

This sequence joins TRBV4-2 and TRBJ2-7, with D perhaps assigned TRBD1 or TRBD2 (5 bases each). The CDR3 spans 14 residues. V dropped 3 bases and J dropped 3 bases, with 12 bases sitting between them. Germline V CDR1 and CDR2: LGHNA, YNFKEQ. CDR3: CASSQDGADYEQYF. In DNA, the CDR3 is TGTGCCAGCAGCCAGGACGGGGCCGACTACGAGCAGTACTTC.

This chain links TRBV5-3 with TRBJ1-1; no reliable D call. TRBV5-3 is identified as an open reading frame with a role that is uncertain. There are 11 residues in the CDR3. The V and J ends lost 2 bases and 10 bases respectively, with 9 bases between them. The CDR3 protein is CARSLRLGAFF. DNA of the CDR3: TGTGCCAGAAGCTTAAGGTTGGGAGCTTTCTTT.

The chain carries TRBV4-2 and TRBJ1-5; D not certain. Trimming pared 1 base from V and 3 bases from J, leaving 7 bases between. CDR3 size: 14 residues. Germline lookup yields CDR1 LGHNA and CDR2 YNFKEQ. The CDR3 region has the DNA TGTGCCAGCAGCCAAGGGTTGACCAATCAGCCCCAGCATTTT. Amino acid sequence: CASSQGLTNQPQHF.

This clone was seen only once. The gene calls are TRBV18 and TRBJ1-3; D may be TRBD1 (6 bases). The CDR3 sequence is 18 residues long. With 0 bases removed from V and 0 bases from J, the gap between germline ends came to 15 bases. From germline, CDR1 is KGHSH and CDR2 LQKENI. The CDR3 reads CASSPPGQLANSGNTIYF. The CDR3 nucleotides read TGTGCCAGCTCACCACCCGGACAGCTAGCTAACTCTGGAAACACCATATATTTT.

This clone came up a few times. V and J are TRBV5-1 and TRBJ2-7; the D gene is possibly TRBD1 (6 bases). Trimming cost V 4 bases and J 4 bases, with 18 bases left between them. CDR1 and CDR2 from the germline V gene are SGHRS and YFSETQ. This CDR3 has 15 amino acids. CDR3 in DNA: TGCGCCAGCAGCCCAACGGGACAACCGTCGTACGAGCAGTACTTC. Translated, it gives CASSPTGQPSYEQYF.